The present T cell receptor (beta chain) was sequenced within a study of shared clonotypes between healthy human individuals. Study at large: Each donor had three CD4 naive, three CD4 memory, two CD8 naive and one CD8 memory plate.

Data came from immunoSEQ multiplex PCR; TCRdb stores just in-frame clones and leaves some out. The table includes about 2.2 million clones, just over 90% detected once. The study's findings and limits: When compared with the clonotypes that were shared by all four sorted-subset donors, the non-shared clonotypes turned out to have lower generation probabilities. In having few donors, the study represented limited genetic and exposure-history diversity.

Turning to this clone: Its specificity is not known.

Trimming left V 5 bases short and J 0 bases short, with 11 bases between. CDR1 and CDR2 (germline): LNHNV, YYDKDF (reference sequence). The CDR3 has 15 residues. CD45RO-negative, CCR7-positively selected cells formed the naive CD8 fraction, excluding terminally differentiated effector memory CD45RA+ cells. The clonotype was recovered from a man between 18 and 35 years old in good health. Some clones in this sample may be carry-over from other donors' samples. The chain is built from TRBV15 and TRBJ1-5; D is unclear. The sample consisted of naive CD8+ T cells from PBMCs. CDR3 DNA: TGTGCCACCAGCGGCAGTGGAAATAGCAATCAGCCCCAGCATTTT. Translating it yields CATSGSGNSNQPQHF.